This entry lists 4 T cell receptor beta chains sequenced from one sample in a study of blood T cell repertoires in COVID-19 (dated by TCRdb to the early 2020s). Receptor amplification or capture employed the immunoSEQ multiplex PCR assay. Sourced from immuneACCESS, this table was stored by TCRdb with only in-frame sequences that have V and J called. A share of the clones is absent; for the studies checked, an unresolved V gene accounts for under half, and the remainder has no known explanation. The sample contains 140,000 or so clones, over 80% of them found a single time. The ten largest clones add up to approximately 11% of the sample. Sequenced: peripheral blood. The receptors shown here come from a woman older than 75 with acute or convalescent COVID-19.

The chain joins TRBV11-2 to TRBJ1-1; TRBD1 matches at 7 bases. The germline V gene has CDR1 SGHAT and CDR2 FQNNGV. V lost 5 bases, J lost 4 bases, and 13 bases stayed unmatched. This CDR3 is built from 16 residues. CDR3 in DNA: TGTGCCAGCAGCCCCAGACAGGGATCGTTTGGCACTGAAGCTTTCTTT. Its translation: CASSPRQGSFGTEAFF. The full variable domain, its missing parts supplied by reference TRBV11-2 and TRBJ1-1, is EAGVAQSPRYKIIEKRQSVAFWCNPISGHATLYWYQQILGQGPKLLIQFQNNGVVDDSQLPKDRFSAERLKGVDSTLKIQPAKLEDSAVYLCASSPRQGSFGTEAFFGQGTRLTVV.

The CDR3 nucleotides read TGTGCCACCAGCAGAGACAGGCCCGAATCGGGAGGCTACACCTTC. Encoded protein: CATSRDRPESGGYTF. The rearrangement joins TRBV15 to TRBJ1-2, with D unclear. This CDR3 spans 15 amino acids. CDR1 is LNHNV, CDR2 YYDKDF, per germline (reference sequence). V lost 0 bases, J lost 8 bases, and 16 bases lay in between.

The gene calls are TRBV11-2 and TRBJ1-1, with D perhaps matching TRBD1 (6 bases). V dropped 7 bases and J dropped 0 bases, with 9 bases sitting between them. Germline loops: CDR1 SGHAT, CDR2 FQNNGV. The CDR3 contains 13 residues. The CDR3 protein is CASTDRMNTEAFF. CDR3 coding DNA: TGTGCCAGCACGGACAGAATGAACACTGAAGCTTTCTTT. Looking up the rest from reference TRBV11-2 and TRBJ1-1 gives the full variable domain: EAGVAQSPRYKIIEKRQSVAFWCNPISGHATLYWYQQILGQGPKLLIQFQNNGVVDDSQLPKDRFSAERLKGVDSTLKIQPAKLEDSAVYLCASTDRMNTEAFFGQGTRLTVV.

A word on this clone: The junction does not match germline at one end; this may be a read error. This chain links TRBV20-1 with TRBJ1-4; TRBD1 matches at 7 bases. The CDR3 spans 8 residues. CDR1 DFQATT and CDR2 SNEGSKA come from the germline V gene (reference sequence). CDR3 sequence reads: CSAVQGSF. CDR3 DNA: TGCAGTGCCGTACAGGGGAGTTTT.